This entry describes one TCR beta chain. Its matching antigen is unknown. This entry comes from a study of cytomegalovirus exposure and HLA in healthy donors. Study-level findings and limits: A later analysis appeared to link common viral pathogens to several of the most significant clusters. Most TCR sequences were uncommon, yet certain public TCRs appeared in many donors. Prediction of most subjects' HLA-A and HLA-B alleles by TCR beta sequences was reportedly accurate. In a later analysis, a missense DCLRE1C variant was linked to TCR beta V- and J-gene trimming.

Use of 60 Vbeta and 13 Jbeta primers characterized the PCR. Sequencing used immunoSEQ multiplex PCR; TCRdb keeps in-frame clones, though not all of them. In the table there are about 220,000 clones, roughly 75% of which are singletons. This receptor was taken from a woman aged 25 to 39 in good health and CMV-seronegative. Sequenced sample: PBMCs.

CDR3 sequence: CASSPPFGENSPLHF. CDR3 nucleotide sequence: TGCGCCAGCAGCCCACCTTTCGGGGAGAATTCACCCCTCCACTTT. This chain joins TRBV4-1 and TRBJ1-6; D is ambiguous. Trimming cost V 4 bases and J 7 bases, with 14 bases left between them. Germline values: CDR1 MGHRA, CDR2 YSYEKL. The CDR3 is 15 amino acids.